Listed below are T cell receptor beta chains from one sample, sequenced in a study of technical replicates of blood from several donors. Clones were sequenced by immunoSEQ multiplex PCR, and TCRdb holds only the in-frame ones, with some missing. The sample consists of almost 85,000 clones, roughly 97% of them appearing once. The sample was T cells isolated from PBMCs. The receptors stem from a human donor in good health. Both conserved end residues are part of each CDR3. The D gene is left open where the match is weak. Expanded clones get a size class; other rows say once, few or many, or leave the size out.

D: NA
J: TRBJ2-3
size: NA
V: TRBV4-1
CDR3: CASSQGLGGDTQYF
DNA: TGCGCCAGCAGCCAAGGACTCGGGGGAGATACGCAGTATTTT

D: NA
J: TRBJ2-1
size: NA
V: TRBV28
CDR3: CASSRGNEQFF
DNA: TGTGCCAGCAGCAGAGGGAATGAGCAGTTCTTC

D: NA
J: TRBJ1-5
size: NA
V: TRBV2
CDR3: CASSGTRTSINQPQHF
DNA: TGTGCCAGCAGCGGGACAAGAACTTCTATCAATCAGCCCCAGCATTTT

D: NA
J: TRBJ2-7
size: NA
V: TRBV10-3
CDR3: CAISESKTGLDEQYF
DNA: TGTGCCATCAGTGAGTCGAAAACCGGACTGGACGAGCAGTACTTC

D: NA
J: TRBJ1-4
size: NA
V: TRBV27
CDR3: CASRGATNEKLFF
DNA: TGTGCCAGCAGGGGAGCGACTAATGAAAAACTGTTTTTT

D: NA
J: TRBJ1-1
size: NA
V: TRBV5-1
CDR3: CASSFRTGNLNTEAFF
DNA: TGCGCCAGCAGCTTCCGTACAGGGAATTTGAACACTGAAGCTTTCTTT

D: TRBD1
J: TRBJ2-5
size: NA
V: TRBV5-4
CDR3: CASRGQGQETQYF
DNA: TGTGCCAGCAGGGGACAGGGCCAAGAGACCCAGTACTTC

D: NA
J: TRBJ1-1
size: NA
V: TRBV7-6
CDR3: CASSPIGGNTEAFF
DNA: TGTGCCAGCAGCCCCATAGGGGGGAACACTGAAGCTTTCTTT

D: NA
J: TRBJ1-1
size: NA
V: TRBV16
CDR3: CASSQLSGLNTEAFF
DNA: TGTGCCAGCAGCCAATTATCGGGTCTTAACACTGAAGCTTTCTTT

D: NA
J: TRBJ1-5
size: NA
V: TRBV27
CDR3: CASSYRTTSNQPQHF
DNA: TGTGCCAGCAGTTATCGGACAACTAGCAATCAGCCCCAGCATTTT

D: NA
J: TRBJ2-1
size: NA
V: TRBV11-3
CDR3: CASSGAPPPRSEQFF
DNA: TGTGCCAGCAGCGGAGCCCCTCCTCCACGTAGCGAGCAGTTCTTC

D: NA
J: TRBJ1-1
size: NA
V: TRBV30
CDR3: CAWSDQGNTEAFF
DNA: TGTGCCTGGAGTGACCAGGGAAACACTGAAGCTTTCTTT

D: NA
J: TRBJ2-7
size: NA
V: TRBV5-6
CDR3: CASSSYSYEQYF
DNA: TGTGCCAGCAGCTCCTACTCCTACGAGCAGTACTTC

D: NA
J: TRBJ2-2
size: NA
V: TRBV27
CDR3: CASKESGELFF
DNA: TGTGCCAGCAAGGAGTCCGGGGAGCTGTTTTTT

D: NA
J: TRBJ1-1
size: NA
V: TRBV30
CDR3: CAWRRLREGTEAFF
DNA: TGTGCCTGGAGACGCCTCAGGGAGGGCACTGAAGCTTTCTTT

D: NA
J: TRBJ1-3
size: NA
V: TRBV9
CDR3: CASTSRRSGNTIYF
DNA: TGTGCCAGCACCTCGCGCCGGAGTGGAAACACCATATATTTT

D: NA
J: TRBJ2-2
size: once
V: TRBV6-5
CDR3: CASSYSAGLGGELFF
DNA: TGTGCCAGCAGTTACTCGGCGGGGTTGGGCGGGGAGCTGTTTTTT

D: NA
J: TRBJ2-3
size: once
V: TRBV19
CDR3: CASRREGGDTQYF
DNA: TGTGCCAGTAGACGCGAGGGTGGAGATACGCAGTATTTT

D: NA
J: TRBJ2-3
size: NA
V: TRBV19
CDR3: CASSLGGEPTDTQYF
DNA: TGTGCCAGTAGTCTCGGAGGGGAACCCACAGATACGCAGTATTTT

D: NA
J: TRBJ1-2
size: NA
V: TRBV5-1
CDR3: CASSLGVLGYGYTF
DNA: TGCGCCAGCAGCTTGGGAGTACTAGGCTATGGCTACACCTTC

D: NA
J: TRBJ2-1
size: once
V: TRBV4-1
CDR3: CASSQWTANNNEQFF
DNA: TGCGCCAGCAGCCAATGGACTGCCAATAACAATGAGCAGTTCTTC

D: NA
J: TRBJ1-6
size: NA
V: TRBV18
CDR3: CASSGTGHYNSPLHF
DNA: TGTGCCAGCTCGGGGACGGGACACTATAATTCACCCCTCCACTTT

D: TRBD2
J: TRBJ2-3
size: once
V: TRBV27
CDR3: CASSLTSGRAISTDTQYF
DNA: TGTGCCAGCAGTTTAACTAGCGGGAGGGCTATTAGCACAGATACGCAGTATTTT

D: NA
J: TRBJ2-3
size: NA
V: TRBV6-4
CDR3: CASSVETADTQYF
DNA: TGTGCCAGCAGTGTTGAAACAGCAGATACGCAGTATTTT

D: NA
J: TRBJ1-6
size: once
V: TRBV29-1
CDR3: CSVASHSPLHF
DNA: TGCAGCGTTGCCTCCCATTCACCCCTCCACTTT

D: TRBD1
J: TRBJ1-2
size: NA
V: TRBV19
CDR3: CASRTGGRVGYTF
DNA: TGTGCCAGTAGGACAGGGGGAAGGGTAGGCTACACCTTC

D: TRBD1
J: TRBJ2-2
size: once
V: TRBV19
CDR3: CASRDRGLTGELFF
DNA: TGTGCCAGTAGAGACAGGGGCTTGACCGGGGAGCTGTTTTTT

D: TRBD1
J: TRBJ2-7
size: NA
V: TRBV28
CDR3: CASSLGTGSSYEQYF
DNA: TGTGCCAGCAGTCTCGGGACAGGAAGCTCCTACGAGCAGTACTTC

D: TRBD2
J: TRBJ2-2
size: NA
V: TRBV7-6
CDR3: CASNAGGDTGELFF
DNA: TGTGCCAGCAATGCGGGGGGAGACACCGGGGAGCTGTTTTTT

D: NA
J: TRBJ2-1
size: NA
V: TRBV6-5
CDR3: CASSYSKWGGAYEQFF
DNA: TGTGCCAGCAGTTACTCGAAGTGGGGGGGGGCCTATGAGCAGTTCTTC

D: NA
J: TRBJ2-1
size: NA
V: TRBV11-2
CDR3: CASTNSGSSYNEQFF
DNA: TGTGCCAGCACTAACTCGGGAAGCTCCTACAATGAGCAGTTCTTC

D: TRBD1
J: TRBJ2-7
size: NA
V: TRBV10-3
CDR3: CAIRPGQGGFEQYF
DNA: TGTGCCATCAGACCGGGACAGGGGGGATTCGAGCAGTACTTC

D: NA
J: TRBJ1-1
size: NA
V: TRBV18
CDR3: CASSPLTGSGHIDTEAFF
DNA: TGTGCCAGCTCACCGCTAACGGGATCGGGACACATCGACACTGAAGCTTTCTTT

D: NA
J: TRBJ2-1
size: NA
V: TRBV10-1
CDR3: CASSVSAATYNEQFF
DNA: TGCGCCAGCAGTGTTTCGGCGGCAACCTACAATGAGCAGTTCTTC

D: NA
J: TRBJ1-6
size: NA
V: TRBV5-1
CDR3: CASSLDGVAPWNSPLHF
DNA: TGCGCCAGCAGCTTGGATGGCGTAGCCCCGTGGAATTCACCCCTCCACTTT

D: NA
J: TRBJ2-2
size: NA
V: TRBV7-3
CDR3: CASSFVTGELFF
DNA: TGTGCCAGCAGCTTCGTTACCGGGGAGCTGTTTTTT

D: NA
J: TRBJ1-1
size: NA
V: TRBV19
CDR3: CASIDRRNTEAFF
DNA: TGTGCCAGTATTGACAGGAGGAACACTGAAGCTTTCTTT